Following are 22 T cell receptor beta chains from one sample sequenced in a study of T cells after somatic rescue of genetic block (dated by TCRdb to 2019 to 2021). The library was obtained by the immunoSEQ multiplex PCR assay. TCRdb limited this immuneACCESS table to in-frame rearrangements with V and J called. A share of clones is missing; checked studies link under half to unresolved V genes, and the rest is unexplained. This sample is represented by over 95,000 clones; 75% to 95% of them were singletons. The top ten clones comprise around 1.5% of the sample. Material for sequencing was peripheral blood mononuclear cells (PBMCs). The receptors originated from a woman aged 18-29 years.

This sequence joins TRBV20-1 and TRBJ1-6; no clear D gene. The CDR3 extends over 10 amino acids. Trimming pared 3 bases from V and 10 bases from J, leaving 4 bases between. Germline V gene sequence: CDR1 DFQATT, CDR2 SNEGSKA (reference sequence). CDR3 in amino acids: CSARDSPLHF. DNA for the CDR3: TGCAGTGCTAGGGACTCACCCCTCCACTTT.

V is TRBV7-3 and J is TRBJ1-2; possible D gene TRBD1, 6 bases. The germline V and J ends were trimmed by 1 base and 5 bases, with 23 bases remaining between them. The CDR3 extends over 18 amino acids. Germline assignment: CDR1 SGHTA and CDR2 FQGTGA. Here the CDR3 reads CASSLSPGGRDSVYGYTF. The CDR3 DNA reads TGTGCCAGCAGCTTAAGCCCGGGGGGCAGGGACTCCGTTTATGGCTACACCTTC.

The chain recombines TRBV18 with TRBJ2-7, with D tentatively TRBD1 (5 bases). Germline lookup yields CDR1 KGHSH and CDR2 LQKENI. CDR3 length equals 13 residues. V was cut by 5 bases and J by 3 bases, with 11 bases left in between. CDR3 in amino acids: CASSMGRVYEQYF. CDR3 in DNA: TGTGCCAGCTCAATGGGCAGGGTCTACGAGCAGTACTTC.

The chain uses TRBV29-1 and TRBJ2-3; 9 positions agree with TRBD2. V trimming: 4 bases; J trimming: 5 bases; junction bases outside the gene matches: 7. CDR1 is SQVTM and CDR2 is ANQGSEA in the germline V gene. The CDR3 covers 14 residues. Here the CDR3 DNA reads TGCAGCGTTGTAGGCGGGGGGGCCGTAGATACGCAGTATTTT. This gives the protein CSVVGGGAVDTQYF.

This clone was observed a single time. This chain connects TRBV6-1 to TRBJ1-6, with D unresolved. The V end was cut by 5 bases, the J end by 5 bases, with 4 bases between. The V gene's germline CDR1 is MNHNS and CDR2 SASEGT. The length of the CDR3 is 12 residues. The CDR3 is CASSPHNSPLHF. The CDR3, as DNA: TGTGCCAGCAGTCCTCATAATTCACCCCTCCACTTT.

V is TRBV19 and J is TRBJ1-3, with 7 bases aligning to TRBD1. V gave up 3 bases and J gave up 3 bases; unmatched junction bases: 11. Germline loops: CDR1 LNHDA, CDR2 SQIVND (reference sequence). CDR3 length: 17 amino acids. CDR3 in amino acids: CASSIQGGPLIGNTIYF. As DNA, the CDR3 is TGTGCCAGTAGTATCCAGGGGGGACCTCTCATTGGAAACACCATATATTTT.

V and J are TRBV27 and TRBJ1-1, with D maybe TRBD1 (5 bases). The germline gives CDR1 MNHEY, CDR2 SMNVEV (reference sequence). The length of the CDR3 is 13 residues. Trimming took 3 bases from V and 4 from J, leaving 9 bases between them. The CDR3 loop is CASSFARATEAFF. CDR3 DNA sequence: TGTGCCAGCAGTTTCGCCAGGGCCACTGAAGCTTTCTTT.

This rearrangement joins TRBV5-1 to TRBJ1-4; 8 nucleotides match TRBD1. Germline CDR1 SGHRS, CDR2 YFSETQ. V shed 4 bases and J 8 bases; nucleotides not matched to a gene: 10. This CDR3 region has 15 residues. CDR3 in DNA: TGCGCCAGCAGCCCACAGGGGGAACGCGGCGAAAAACTGTTTTTT. Protein product: CASSPQGERGEKLFF. Full variable domain (missing parts from reference TRBV5-1 and TRBJ1-4): KAGVTQTPRYLIKTRGQQVTLSCSPISGHRSVSWYQQTPGQGLQFLFEYFSETQRNKGNFPGRFSGRQFSNSRSEMNVSTLELGDSALYLCASSPQGERGEKLFFGSGTQLSVL.

The chain is built from TRBV19 and TRBJ2-2; 8 bases align to TRBD1. The CDR3 covers 16 residues. Germline values: CDR1 LNHDA, CDR2 SQIVND (reference sequence). With 4 bases clipped from V and 6 bases from J, the junction kept 10 bases outside the gene matches. CDR3 sequence (DNA): TGTGCCAGTAGTAGGGGGCAGGGGGCGGAGGCCGGGGAGCTGTTTTTT. This encodes CASSRGQGAEAGELFF. Supplemented by reference TRBV19 and TRBJ2-2, the full variable domain reads DGGITQSPKYLFRKEGQNVTLSCEQNLNHDAMYWYRQDPGQGLRLIYYSQIVNDFQKGDIAEGYSVSREKKESFPLTVTSAQKNPTAFYLCASSRGQGAEAGELFFGEGSRLTVL.

This chain links TRBV5-4 with TRBJ2-2; TRBD2 is a possible D gene (6 bases). Trimming took off 1 base at V and 4 bases at J, with 14 bases between the two ends. Per the germline V gene, CDR1 is SGHNT and CDR2 is YYREEE (reference sequence). CDR3 length: 16 amino acids. The CDR3 nucleotides read TGTGCCAGCAGCTTGAGTGGGGGGACGGGCACCGGGGAGCTGTTTTTT. Translation gives CASSLSGGTGTGELFF. Supplemented by reference TRBV5-4 and TRBJ2-2, the full variable domain reads ETGVTQSPTHLIKTRGQQVTLRCSSQSGHNTVSWYQQALGQGPQFIFQYYREEENGRGNFPPRFSGLQFPNYSSELNVNALELDDSALYLCASSLSGGTGTGELFFGEGSRLTVL.

The V gene is TRBV7-9, the J gene TRBJ2-1; TRBD2 agrees at 12 bases. Germline assignment: CDR1 SEHNR and CDR2 FQNEAQ (reference sequence). V dropped 1 base and J dropped 4; count of bases not matched to a gene: 5. This CDR3 is built from 17 residues. CDR3 in amino acids: CASSLGLAGVEYNEQFF. CDR3 nucleotide sequence: TGTGCCAGCAGCTTAGGACTAGCGGGGGTTGAGTACAATGAGCAGTTCTTC.

This chain joins TRBV7-8 and TRBJ1-3, with D possibly TRBD1 on 5 matching bases. V dropped 5 bases and J dropped 0 bases, with 11 bases sitting between them. The CDR3 is 15 residues long. Per the germline V gene, CDR1 is SGHVS and CDR2 is FQNEAQ. Written as DNA, the CDR3 is TGTGCCAGCAGCCGGACACTGCACTCTGGAAACACCATATATTTT. Its translation: CASSRTLHSGNTIYF.

This clone has just a few counts. This chain uses TRBV9 with TRBJ1-6; unclear D gene. The V end lost 3 bases, the J end lost 8 bases, and 15 bases lay between the germline ends. This CDR3 region has 15 residues. Germline V lookup: CDR1 SGDLS, CDR2 YYNGEE. The CDR3 here is CASSALGRLDSPLHF. The CDR3 DNA follows: TGTGCCAGCAGCGCCCTGGGGAGGTTGGATTCACCCCTCCACTTT.

The chain joins TRBV5-1 to TRBJ2-1, with 8 bases identical to TRBD2. Germline CDR1 reads SGHRS; CDR2 reads YFSETQ. The trim removed 4 bases at V and 3 bases at J, leaving 9 bases unmatched. This CDR3 is built from 16 residues. The CDR3 is CASSGGRGEDYNEQFF. The DNA for the CDR3 is TGCGCCAGCAGCGGCGGGCGGGGGGAAGACTACAATGAGCAGTTCTTC.

This chain uses TRBV12-5 with TRBJ1-2; perhaps TRBD1 as D (5 bases). The CDR3 is made up of 17 amino acids. Trimming took 0 bases from V and 3 from J, leaving 17 bases between them. Germline CDR1 LGHNT, CDR2 FRNRAP. The CDR3 DNA follows: TGTGCTAGTGGTTTGGTACGATCAGGGATAGGAGACTATGGCTACACCTTC. As protein: CASGLVRSGIGDYGYTF.

This chain uses TRBV5-1 with TRBJ1-1, with 7 positions matching TRBD1. This CDR3 spans 13 amino acids. CDR1 is SGHRS, CDR2 YFSETQ, per germline. V lost 5 bases to trimming and J lost 7 bases; unmatched junction nucleotides: 8. The CDR3 is CASRYRDSVEAFF. The CDR3 nucleotides read TGCGCCAGCAGATACCGGGACAGCGTTGAAGCTTTCTTT.

V and J are TRBV6-5 and TRBJ2-1, with D maybe TRBD2 (5 bases). Germline V gives CDR1 MNHEY, CDR2 SVGAGI. V was pared by 5 bases and J by 6 bases, with 17 bases between. This CDR3 has 15 residues. The DNA of the CDR3 is TGTGCCAGCAGTGCCCGGGGTCTAGAGGTCAATGAGCAGTTCTTC. It yields the protein CASSARGLEVNEQFF.

This chain connects TRBV4-2 to TRBJ2-7; D ambiguous. The CDR3 runs to 14 residues. Germline CDR1 reads LGHNA; CDR2 reads YNFKEQ. The V end lost 0 bases, the J end lost 0 bases, and 6 bases lay between the germline ends. The CDR3 region is CASSQDFRSYEQYF. The DNA of the CDR3 is TGTGCCAGCAGCCAAGATTTCCGCTCCTACGAGCAGTACTTC.

The chain combines TRBV7-8 with TRBJ2-1; TRBD1 might be the D (5 bases). Germline CDR1 reads SGHVS; CDR2 reads FQNEAQ. Deletions cut 5 bases from V and 8 bases from J, with 19 bases between. The CDR3 loop spans 15 amino acids. The DNA of the CDR3 is TGTGCCAGCAGCCACCTGACAGTCAGAGTGGATGAGCAGTTCTTC. Its protein is CASSHLTVRVDEQFF. Together with reference TRBV7-8 and TRBJ2-1, the CDR3 gives the full variable domain: GAGVSQSPRYKVAKRGQDVALRCDPISGHVSLFWYQQALGQGPEFLTYFQNEAQLDKSGLPSDRFFAERPEGSVSTLKIQRTQQEDSAVYLCASSHLTVRVDEQFFGPGTRLTVL.

This chain links TRBV19 with TRBJ1-5, with D possibly matching TRBD1 (5 bases). In germline, CDR1 is LNHDA, CDR2 SQIVND (reference sequence). V lost 3 bases to trimming and J lost 0 bases, with 9 bases between them. This CDR3 is built from 15 residues. The CDR3 loop reads CASSIGDYSNQPQHF. The CDR3 nucleotides read TGTGCCAGTAGTATCGGGGACTATAGCAATCAGCCCCAGCATTTT.

The V and J genes are TRBV5-4 and TRBJ2-1; TRBD2 matches at 11 bases. CDR3 size: 15 residues. Germline V gene data show CDR1 as SGHNT and CDR2 as YYREEE (reference sequence). With V trimmed by 4 bases and J by 7 bases, 7 bases remained unmatched. The CDR3 here is CASSRLAGGANEQFF. CDR3 DNA: TGTGCCAGCAGCCGCCTAGCGGGGGGAGCTAATGAGCAGTTCTTC.

The chain uses TRBV7-7 and TRBJ1-2; D is uncertain. Germline lookup yields CDR1 SSHAT and CDR2 FNYEAQ (reference sequence). V was clipped by 10 bases and J by 8 bases, with 8 bases between them. The CDR3 totals 9 residues. CDR3 in DNA: TGTGCCACCGGAGAAGGCTACACCTTC. Translating it yields CATGEGYTF.